These T cell receptor beta chains were read from a single sample in a study of OX40 agonist ivuxolimab in advanced cancers. Sequenced by immunoSEQ multiplex PCR; TCRdb stores in-frame clones only, minus some. The sample records 25,000 to 30,000 clones, around nine tenths being singletons. This sample comprised CD4+ or CD8+ T cells sorted from blood, obtained in a trial of the OX40 agonist ivuxolimab. The receptors shown here come from an adult with an advanced solid tumor such as melanoma, head and neck, liver or kidney cancer. Both conserved end residues are trimmed from each CDR3.

v_call,j_call,cdr3_aa
TRBV11-3,TRBJ2-5,ASSPRLAGGLGETQY
TRBV11-3,TRBJ2-1,ASSRWSNEQF
TRBV19,TRBJ2-5,ASGNGGEETQY
TRBV11-2,TRBJ2-7,ASSFGQGSYEQY
TRBV27,TRBJ2-6,ASSIRFLQSRANVLT
TRBV5-6,TRBJ2-1,ASSLGGGPNNEQF
TRBV12-5,TRBJ2-2,ASGFRGQRTGELF
TRBV7-6,TRBJ2-5,ASSLVAVADKETQY
TRBV7-7,TRBJ2-7,ASSLGQGMSYEQY
TRBV6-1,TRBJ2-3,AMQEAGGGDTQY
TRBV28,TRBJ2-3,ASSFRDSTDTQY
TRBV13,TRBJ1-1,ASSSLERRGTEAF
TRBV6-1,TRBJ1-2,ASSVGQGFNYGYT
TRBV27,TRBJ2-1,ASSFRAEQF
TRBV6-6,TRBJ2-7,ASSPLGEQY
TRBV27,TRBJ2-2,ASCTGGWNTGELF
TRBV11-3,TRBJ2-6,ASSLRSSGANVLT
TRBV7-4,TRBJ1-1,ASRRQANTEAF
TRBV13,TRBJ2-7,ASSSTFYEQY
TRBV28,TRBJ2-7,ASRGGIYEQY
TRBV5-1,TRBJ1-4,ASSLSGEKLF
TRBV4-1,TRBJ1-1,ASSQDLAGVNTEAF
TRBV19,TRBJ1-1,ASTPQGAYTEAF
TRBV13,TRBJ2-3,ASSYYTDTQY
TRBV5-1,TRBJ1-1,ASSSGQSNTEAF
TRBV5-1,TRBJ2-7,ASSPGAGLYEQY
TRBV7-6,TRBJ2-5,ASSRTGQETQY
TRBV9,TRBJ2-7,ASSVAGADYEQY
TRBV7-2,TRBJ1-2,ASSLVFGQGVFGDGYT
TRBV28,TRBJ2-5,ASSPTGQGWSQETQY
TRBV6-6,TRBJ1-1,ASSYRYHTEAF
TRBV5-4,TRBJ1-1,ASSPRPLKDPTEAF
TRBV27,TRBJ2-7,ASSLLGGHEQY
TRBV7-9,TRBJ2-5,ASSLGGRRWETQY
TRBV28,TRBJ1-1,ASSLSAALNTEAF
TRBV9,TRBJ2-3,ASSVNQGAADTQY
TRBV13,TRBJ1-2,ASSLGGREIYYGYT
TRBV9,TRBJ2-1,ASSGTGNDEQF
TRBV4-3,TRBJ1-2,ASSQDRDRSYGYT
TRBV10-3,TRBJ2-7,AISVGQGSHEQY
TRBV7-9,-,ASSSEIYRGRGYEQY
TRBV13,TRBJ2-3,ASSEGKGTDTQY
TRBV29-1,TRBJ2-7,SVEDPVDNYEQY
TRBV4-1,TRBJ1-2,ASSQDSATGGAGGYT
TRBV19,TRBJ2-2,ASSIGLAANTGELF
TRBV7-9,TRBJ2-1,ASSPGQSNEQF
TRBV7-6,TRBJ2-3,ASSPREGTATADTQY
TRBV9,TRBJ2-1,ASSVPAGREGPHARDEQF
TRBV7-7,-,ASSLGQGDEQY
TRBV11-3,TRBJ2-1,ASSLPGLAFDEQF
TRBV28,TRBJ2-3,ASSAPGSDTQY
TRBV7-8,TRBJ2-2,ASSLDPGTLNTGELF
TRBV10-2,TRBJ2-1,ATRLLYNEQF
TRBV6-4,TRBJ1-4,ASSDGTGGEKLF
TRBV11-2,TRBJ1-1,ASSLGLPEAF
TRBV10-3,TRBJ2-5,AISSYRGETQY
TRBV28,TRBJ1-2,ASSLLGPHYGYT